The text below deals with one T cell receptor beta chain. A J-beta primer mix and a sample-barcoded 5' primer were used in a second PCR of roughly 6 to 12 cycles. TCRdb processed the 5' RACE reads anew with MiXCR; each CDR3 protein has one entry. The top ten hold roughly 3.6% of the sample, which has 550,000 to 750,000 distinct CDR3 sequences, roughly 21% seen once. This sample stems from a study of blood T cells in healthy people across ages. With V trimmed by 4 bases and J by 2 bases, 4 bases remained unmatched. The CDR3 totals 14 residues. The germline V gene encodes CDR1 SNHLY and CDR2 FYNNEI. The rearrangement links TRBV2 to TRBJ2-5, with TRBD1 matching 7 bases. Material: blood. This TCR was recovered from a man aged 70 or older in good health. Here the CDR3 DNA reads TGTGCCAGCAGTGTAGGGACAGAGCAAGAGACCCAGTACTTC. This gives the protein CASSVGTEQETQYF.